Presented here are 20 T cell receptor beta chains from one specimen sequenced in a study of shared clonotypes between healthy human individuals. CD8 cells regarded as naive lacked CD45RO, were positively chosen for CCR7, and omitted terminally differentiated effector memory CD45RA+ cells. Sequencing used immunoSEQ multiplex PCR; TCRdb keeps in-frame clones, though not all of them. The sample has approximately 2,000,000 clones; approximately 92% are singletons. The sample comprised naive CD8+ T cells from PBMCs. The origin of the receptors is a man aged 18 to 29 in good health. Some clones in this sample may be carry-over from other donors' samples.

The chain has TRBV28 and TRBJ2-7, with TRBD2 identical over 8 bases. The CDR3 sequence is 15 residues long. Germline-derived CDR1 and CDR2 are MDHEN and SYDVKM. V lost 6 bases, J lost 0 bases, and 7 bases stayed unmatched. Written as DNA, the CDR3 is TGTGCCAGCAGAACCCCAACTAGCGGCTCCTACGAGCAGTACTTC. This codes for CASRTPTSGSYEQYF.

This clone was seen just once. This chain joins TRBV6-5 and TRBJ2-7, with a tentative D call TRBD2 (5 bases). The germline V gene has CDR1 MNHEY and CDR2 SVGAGI. The CDR3 consists of 13 residues. V was clipped by 5 bases and J by 2 bases, with 10 bases between them. The CDR3 sequence is CASSVGLAYEQYF. DNA of the CDR3: TGTGCCAGCAGTGTTGGACTGGCCTACGAGCAGTACTTC.

Turning to this clone: Other DNA variants within this sample encode the same CDR3. This chain connects TRBV9 to TRBJ2-1, with D tentatively TRBD2 (5 bases). This CDR3 has 13 amino acids. V dropped 0 bases and J dropped 9 bases, with 10 bases sitting between them. In germline, CDR1 is SGDLS, CDR2 YYNGEE. CDR3 nucleotide sequence: TGTGCCAGCAGCGTAGCTGTAGGAGGTGAGCAGTTCTTC. Residues: CASSVAVGGEQFF.

The chain links TRBV6-5 to TRBJ1-1; possible D gene TRBD1, 5 bases. The germline CDR1 and CDR2 sequences are MNHEY and SVGAGI. The CDR3 has 14 residues. V was cut by 7 bases and J by 4 bases, with 16 bases left in between. CDR3 residues: CASNNAGRGTEAFF. In DNA, the CDR3 is TGTGCCAGCAATAACGCGGGGCGCGGCACTGAAGCTTTCTTT.

This chain uses TRBV7-2 with TRBJ1-1, with 9 bases matching TRBD1. Germline V gives CDR1 SGHTA, CDR2 FQGNSA. The CDR3 extends over 17 amino acids. After removal of 4 bases from V and 5 bases from J, the junction contained 14 bases not matched to a gene. The CDR3 region has the DNA TGTGCCAGCAGCTCCCGGGACAGGGAATATGGTTGGACTGAAGCTTTCTTT. Translating gives CASSSRDREYGWTEAFF.

The chain uses TRBV5-1 and TRBJ2-3; D call uncertain. Germline CDR1 SGHRS, CDR2 YFSETQ. The CDR3 consists of 11 residues. V was cut by 6 bases and J by 5 bases, with 7 bases left in between. CDR3: CASTPGDTQYF. The CDR3 DNA reads as TGCGCCAGCACTCCGGGAGATACGCAGTATTTT.

V gene TRBV28 combines with J gene TRBJ1-1, with 7 bases lining up with TRBD1. CDR3 length equals 14 residues. Trimming at V came to 2 bases and at J to 3 bases, leaving 3 bases not matched to a gene. Per germline, CDR1 MDHEN and CDR2 SYDVKM. CDR3 coding DNA: TGTGCCAGCAGTTTAACAGGGGTTTACACTGAAGCTTTCTTT. This encodes CASSLTGVYTEAFF.

The chain joins TRBV11-2 to TRBJ1-1; a weak D match, TRBD1 (6 bases). Trimming took 3 bases from V and 0 from J, leaving 17 bases between them. The germline V gene has CDR1 SGHAT and CDR2 FQNNGV. The CDR3 covers 17 residues. CDR3 loop: CASSFPGTPPLNTEAFF. The CDR3 coding sequence is TGTGCCAGCAGCTTCCCCGGGACACCCCCTCTGAACACTGAAGCTTTCTTT.

V and J are TRBV15 and TRBJ1-1; D is perhaps TRBD1 (5 bases). The CDR3 is 13 residues long. Germline loops: CDR1 LNHNV, CDR2 YYDKDF (reference sequence). V lost 5 bases, J lost 7 bases, and 14 bases lay in between. CDR3 nucleotides: TGTGCCACCAGCTTTGGGGCCCTGTATGAAGCTTTCTTT. Amino acid sequence: CATSFGALYEAFF.

The chain links TRBV11-3 to TRBJ2-2; D tentatively reads TRBD1 or TRBD2 (5 bases each). The V and J ends lost 5 bases and 5 bases respectively, with 12 bases between them. Germline V CDR1 and CDR2: SGHNT, YENEEA. The CDR3 totals 14 residues. The CDR3 loop reads CASSPPWGTGELFF. CDR3 nucleotide sequence: TGTGCCAGCAGCCCCCCCTGGGGGACCGGGGAGCTGTTTTTT.

The V gene is TRBV9, the J gene TRBJ2-5, with 8 positions matching TRBD2. Germline trimming cut 3 bases from V and 5 bases from J; bases unmatched to any gene: 6. Per germline, CDR1 SGDLS and CDR2 YYNGEE. The CDR3 runs to 14 residues. The chain's CDR3 is CASSASGSAETQYF. The CDR3 DNA follows: TGTGCCAGCAGCGCGAGCGGGAGTGCGGAGACCCAGTACTTC.

V usage is TRBV7-9 and J usage is TRBJ2-7; D is unresolved. The CDR3 is 13 amino acids. Germline V gene sequence: CDR1 SEHNR, CDR2 FQNEAQ (reference sequence). The V end was cut by 1 base, the J end by 3 bases, with 7 bases between. Here the CDR3 DNA reads TGTGCCAGCAGCTTAGACAGAAACTACGAGCAGTACTTC. Its translation is CASSLDRNYEQYF. Drawing the rest from reference TRBV7-9 and TRBJ2-7, the complete variable domain is DTGVSQNPRHKITKRGQNVTFRCDPISEHNRLYWYRQTLGQGPEFLTYFQNEAQLEKSRLLSDRFSAERPKGSFSTLEIQRTEQGDSAMYLCASSLDRNYEQYFGPGTRLTVT.

In this sample, this clone turned up once. This chain joins TRBV29-1 and TRBJ1-2; D is ambiguous. The CDR3 has 14 amino acids. The ends were cut back, 2 bases at V and 2 bases at J, with 12 bases in the middle. Per germline, CDR1 SQVTM and CDR2 ANQGSEA. The CDR3: CSVENPTQNYGYTF. CDR3 nucleotide sequence: TGCAGCGTTGAAAACCCTACTCAGAACTATGGCTACACCTTC.

The chain recombines TRBV5-1 with TRBJ1-1; tentatively, D is TRBD1 (5 bases). The CDR3 totals 16 residues. With 1 base removed from V and 2 bases from J, the gap between germline ends came to 15 bases. Germline assignment: CDR1 SGHRS and CDR2 YFSETQ. The CDR3: CASSLYGIQANTEAFF. The CDR3 DNA is TGCGCCAGCAGCTTGTATGGTATACAGGCAAACACTGAAGCTTTCTTT.

V usage is TRBV14 and J usage is TRBJ2-7; 7 bases fit TRBD2. Germline-derived CDR1 and CDR2 are SGHDN and FVKESK. This CDR3 is 15 amino acids long. The ends lost 4 bases at V and 3 bases at J; junction bases unmatched: 9. CDR3 amino acids: CASSPLSPGGYEQYF. CDR3 coding DNA: TGTGCCAGCAGCCCCCTCTCACCGGGGGGCTACGAGCAGTACTTC.

This clone was found once. The chain combines TRBV27 with TRBJ2-1; TRBD2 is a possible D gene (6 bases). Germline CDR1 is MNHEY and CDR2 is SMNVEV (reference sequence). V was clipped by 8 bases and J by 0 bases, with 14 bases between them. The CDR3 is made up of 15 amino acids. CDR3 amino acids: CASSVRGSSYNEQFF. Written as DNA, the CDR3 is TGTGCCAGCTCGGTCCGGGGGAGCTCCTACAATGAGCAGTTCTTC.

The rearrangement links TRBV6-4 to TRBJ2-2; unclear D gene. V was clipped by 0 bases and J by 1 base, with 6 bases between them. Germline CDR1 reads MRHNA; CDR2 reads SNTAGT. CDR3 length: 15 amino acids. The CDR3 DNA reads TGTGCCAGCAGTGACTCGATAGGGAACACCGGGGAGCTGTTTTTT. Translated: CASSDSIGNTGELFF.

CDR3 in DNA: TGTGCCAGTAAAGCTAGCGGGTTTTCCTACGAGCAGTACTTC. It codes for CASKASGFSYEQYF. V is TRBV19 and J is TRBJ2-7, with 8 bases that match TRBD2. The CDR3 length is 14 residues. Trimming cost V 7 bases and J 1 base; bases outside gene matches: 6. Germline assignment: CDR1 LNHDA and CDR2 SQIVND (reference sequence).

This sequence joins TRBV4-2 and TRBJ2-2; 8 nucleotides agree with TRBD1. Trimming cost V 1 base and J 7 bases; bases outside gene matches: 8. The CDR3 sequence is 16 residues long. Germline lookup yields CDR1 LGHNA and CDR2 YNFKEQ. The CDR3 loop reads CASSQVGQVGFGELFF. The CDR3 DNA follows: TGTGCCAGCAGCCAAGTGGGACAGGTCGGTTTCGGGGAGCTGTTTTTT.

The rearrangement links TRBV27 to TRBJ2-1; the match to TRBD2 covers 10 bases. CDR3 length: 19 amino acids. V was clipped by 2 bases and J by 1 base; unmatched bases: 11. The germline V gene has CDR1 MNHEY and CDR2 SMNVEV (reference sequence). The CDR3 loop is CASSLKGRRTSGSYNEQFF. The CDR3 DNA reads TGTGCCAGCAGTTTAAAGGGAAGAAGGACTAGCGGTTCCTACAATGAGCAGTTCTTC.